The TCR beta chain under discussion was sequenced for a study of blood T cell repertoires in COVID-19. CDR1 is SGDLS and CDR2 is YYNGEE in the germline V gene. V lost 4 bases and J lost 3; bases outside the gene matches: 13. The CDR3 length is 17 residues. The table came from immunoSEQ multiplex PCR; TCRdb's copy has only in-frame clones and leaves some out. There are fewer than 350,000 clones in the sample; around nine tenths occur only once, and roughly 8.5% lies in the top ten. The sequence was obtained from a man in his forties or fifties with active or convalescent COVID-19. Sequencing was performed on peripheral blood. The rearrangement joins TRBV9 to TRBJ1-2, with 9 bases identical to TRBD1. CDR3 loop: CASSRDRGTPLDYGYTF. CDR3 DNA: TGTGCCAGCAGCCGAGACAGGGGGACCCCCCTCGACTATGGCTACACCTTC.